The 21 T cell receptor beta chains given below trace back to one sample, sequenced in a study of Ad26.COV2.S vaccination and SARS-CoV-2 variants. The data were produced by immunoSEQ multiplex PCR, yet TCRdb's version contains in-frame clones alone and is incomplete. The data hold approximately 400,000 clones, with 70% to 90% observed a single time. Treatment meaning: some 20 received Ad26.COV2.S at low or high dose, single or two shots; 5 received placebo; per-sample allocation not given. Material that was analyzed had been drawn on day 63 after the first vaccine or placebo injection. The sequences come from peripheral blood, collected in a trial of Ad26.COV2.S vaccine versus placebo. The receptor source for this set is a person aged 18-60 years who received the Ad26.COV2.S COVID-19 vaccine or a placebo.

The genes are TRBV18 and TRBJ2-7, with D maybe TRBD2 (5 bases). V gave up 6 bases and J gave up 4 bases, with 13 bases separating them. The CDR3 runs 13 residues. Germline CDR1 KGHSH, CDR2 LQKENI. Here the CDR3 reads CASSETRGYEQYF. Written as DNA, the CDR3 is TGTGCCAGCTCCGAAACTCGGGGTTACGAGCAGTACTTC.

The chain joins TRBV7-8 to TRBJ2-5; D is unclear. V dropped 0 bases and J dropped 2 bases, with 10 bases sitting between them. Germline CDR1 SGHVS, CDR2 FQNEAQ. The length of the CDR3 is 15 residues. CDR3 loop: CASSLALPEQETQYF. CDR3 bases: TGTGCCAGCAGCTTAGCGCTTCCAGAACAAGAGACCCAGTACTTC.

The rearrangement links TRBV19 to TRBJ2-2; TRBD2 agrees at 13 bases. This CDR3 has 16 amino acids. V shed 5 bases, J shed 4 bases, and the junction held 4 bases outside the gene matches. CDR1 and CDR2 from the germline V gene are LNHDA and SQIVND (reference sequence). CDR3 sequence reads: CASSWTSGSSTGELFF. CDR3 coding DNA: TGTGCCAGTAGTTGGACTAGCGGGAGTAGCACCGGGGAGCTGTTTTTT.

This chain uses TRBV4-1 with TRBJ1-1; 9 bases align to TRBD1. Germline CDR1 reads MGHRA; CDR2 reads YSYEKL. The length of the CDR3 is 15 residues. Trimming at V came to 4 bases and at J to 1 base, leaving 4 bases not matched to a gene. The CDR3 DNA reads as TGCGCCAGCAGCCCCGGACAGGGGACGAACACTGAAGCTTTCTTT. Protein sequence: CASSPGQGTNTEAFF.

This rearrangement joins TRBV9 to TRBJ2-1; 7 bases are shared with TRBD2. CDR3 length: 14 residues. The V segment lost 4 bases and the J segment 0 bases; nucleotides outside the gene matches: 1. CDR1 SGDLS and CDR2 YYNGEE come from the germline V gene. The CDR3, as DNA: TGTGCCAGCAGCCGCGGGGGCTCCTACAATGAGCAGTTCTTC. It codes for CASSRGGSYNEQFF.

The rearrangement joins TRBV13 to TRBJ2-5; D is ambiguous. Germline V gives CDR1 PRHDT, CDR2 FYEKMQ (reference sequence). CDR3 size: 13 residues. V lost 0 bases, J lost 1 base, and 3 bases lay in between. The CDR3 loop reads CASSLGAQETQYF. CDR3 bases: TGTGCCAGCAGCTTAGGAGCCCAAGAGACCCAGTACTTC. The full variable domain, with the rest looked up from reference TRBV13 and TRBJ2-5, is AAGVIQSPRHLIKEKRETATLKCYPIPRHDTVYWYQQGPGQDPQFLISFYEKMQSDKGSIPDRFSAQQFSDYHSELNMSSLELGDSALYFCASSLGAQETQYFGPGTRLLVL.

The rearrangement uses TRBV28 and TRBJ2-7; the D gene could be TRBD1 or TRBD2 (5 bases each). This CDR3 has 15 residues. The germline CDR1 and CDR2 sequences are MDHEN and SYDVKM. Trimming removed 3 bases at V and 4 bases at J, with 16 bases between. The CDR3 protein is CASSFRDLKEYEQYF. The CDR3 bases are TGTGCCAGCAGTTTCCGGGACCTCAAGGAGTACGAGCAGTACTTC.

This chain links TRBV12-5 with TRBJ1-5, with TRBD1 matching 7 bases. The CDR3 consists of 16 residues. The germline V gene encodes CDR1 LGHNT and CDR2 FRNRAP. Trimming removed 1 base from V and 1 base from J; junction bases left unmatched: 4. The CDR3 DNA reads TGTGCTAGTGGTTTGGGGGACAGTAGGAGCAATCAGCCCCAGCATTTT. Its protein is CASGLGDSRSNQPQHF. Looking up the rest from reference TRBV12-5 and TRBJ1-5 gives the full variable domain: DARVTQTPRHKVTEMGQEVTMRCQPILGHNTVFWYRQTMMQGLELLAYFRNRAPLDDSGMPKDRFSAEMPDATLATLKIQPSEPRDSAVYFCASGLGDSRSNQPQHFGDGTRLSIL.

This clone was seen just once. The chain carries TRBV5-1 and TRBJ2-7; 10 positions match TRBD2. V was pared by 3 bases and J by 0 bases, with 12 bases of the junction left unmatched. The CDR3 length is 18 residues. Germline V lookup: CDR1 SGHRS, CDR2 YFSETQ. Here the CDR3 reads CASSSGVAGGHYSYEQYF. The CDR3 DNA follows: TGCGCCAGCAGCTCCGGGGTAGCGGGGGGTCACTACTCCTACGAGCAGTACTTC.

This rearrangement joins TRBV6-5 to TRBJ1-6; D is unclear. The CDR3 is made up of 14 amino acids. Trimming left V 4 bases short and J 3 bases short, with 7 bases between. In germline, CDR1 is MNHEY, CDR2 SVGAGI. In DNA form, the CDR3 reads TGTGCCAGCAGTTCACAGTACTATAATTCACCCCTCCACTTT. Its translation is CASSSQYYNSPLHF.

The chain combines TRBV7-2 with TRBJ2-7; D possibly corresponds to TRBD2 (6 bases). The germline V gene encodes CDR1 SGHTA and CDR2 FQGNSA. Trimming took off 5 bases at V and 3 bases at J, with 14 bases between the two ends. CDR3 size: 14 residues. The CDR3: CASSTMGLLYEQYF. CDR3 nucleotides: TGTGCCAGCAGCACGATGGGACTTCTCTACGAGCAGTACTTC.

This sequence joins TRBV20-1 and TRBJ2-7, with D maybe TRBD2 (5 bases). Per the germline V gene, CDR1 is DFQATT and CDR2 is SNEGSKA (reference sequence). This CDR3 contains 14 residues. V lost 3 bases to trimming and J lost 6 bases, with 18 bases between them. This CDR3 reads CSASRGELGGEQYF. CDR3 DNA sequence: TGCAGTGCTAGTCGTGGGGAGCTAGGTGGCGAGCAGTACTTC.

This sequence joins TRBV6-2 or TRBV6-3 and TRBJ1-3; possible D gene TRBD1, 5 bases. Germline V gives CDR1 MNHEY, CDR2 SVGEGT. CDR3 length: 16 residues. V was clipped by 5 bases and J by 0 bases, with 14 bases between them. The CDR3 region has the DNA TGTGCCAGCAGTCATTGGACAAGACGCTCTGGAAACACCATATATTTT. As protein: CASSHWTRRSGNTIYF.

This clone has just a few counts. The chain uses TRBV30 and TRBJ1-1; unclear D gene. The germline gives CDR1 GTSNPN, CDR2 SVGIG (reference sequence). Trimming took off 0 bases at V and 10 bases at J, with 15 bases between the two ends. The CDR3 runs to 13 residues. Here the CDR3 DNA reads TGTGCCTGGAGTGTAGGAGGCAGATTAGGAGCTTTCTTT. Protein sequence: CAWSVGGRLGAFF.

This rearrangement joins TRBV30 to TRBJ1-1; D is undetermined. V lost 0 bases and J 0 bases, leaving 8 bases between the germline ends. The CDR3 length is 14 residues. Germline V lookup: CDR1 GTSNPN, CDR2 SVGIG (reference sequence). The CDR3 region has the DNA TGTGCCTGGAGTGTGGGCATTATGAACACTGAAGCTTTCTTT. It is translated as CAWSVGIMNTEAFF. Together with reference TRBV30 and TRBJ1-1, the CDR3 gives the full variable domain: SQTIHQWPATLVQPVGSPLSLECTVEGTSNPNLYWYRQAAGRGLQLLFYSVGIGQISSEVPQNLSASRPQDRQFILSSKKLLLSDSGFYLCAWSVGIMNTEAFFGQGTRLTVV.

This chain uses TRBV11-2 with TRBJ2-2; D remains ambiguous. The germline V and J ends were trimmed by 1 base and 6 bases, with 15 bases remaining between them. This CDR3 comprises 16 residues. Germline CDR1 and CDR2: SGHAT and FQNNGV. Here the CDR3 reads CASSLGPFWASGELFF. The CDR3 DNA reads TGTGCCAGCAGCTTAGGACCCTTTTGGGCCTCCGGGGAGCTGTTTTTT.

The rearrangement links TRBV14 to TRBJ1-3, with a tentative D call TRBD1 (5 bases). This CDR3 is 15 amino acids long. CDR1 is SGHDN and CDR2 is FVKESK in the germline V gene. Trimming removed 3 bases from V and 4 bases from J, with 13 bases in between. CDR3 nucleotides: TGTGCCAGCAGCCATTGGGGCTCGGGAGGAAACACCATATATTTT. This codes for CASSHWGSGGNTIYF. The variable domain in full, completed from reference TRBV14 and TRBJ1-3, reads EAGVTQFPSHSVIEKGQTVTLRCDPISGHDNLYWYRRVMGKEIKFLLHFVKESKQDESGMPNNRFLAERTGGTYSTLKVQPAELEDSGVYFCASSHWGSGGNTIYFGEGSWLTVV.

The chain joins TRBV4-3 to TRBJ2-1; 10 nucleotides align to TRBD1. Unmatched junction bases numbered 3, after V lost 6 bases and J lost 4 bases. This CDR3 is built from 14 residues. Germline CDR1 reads LGHNA; CDR2 reads YSLEER. CDR3 protein: CASSPGQGYNEQFF. CDR3 nucleotide sequence: TGCGCCAGCAGTCCGGGACAGGGGTACAATGAGCAGTTCTTC.

This rearrangement joins TRBV2 to TRBJ1-2; possibly TRBD1 for D (5 bases). The CDR3 extends over 13 amino acids. The germline CDR1 and CDR2 sequences are SNHLY and FYNNEI. V was shortened by 5 bases and J by 4 bases, with 11 bases between the two germline ends. The CDR3 region is CASSPDTGYGYTF. In nucleotides, the CDR3 is TGTGCCAGCAGTCCGGACACGGGCTATGGCTACACCTTC.

The CDR3 region has the DNA TGTGCCAGCAGCACCGACAGCCTTAGCAATCAGCCCCAGCATTTT. This codes for CASSTDSLSNQPQHF. The V and J genes are TRBV5-5 and TRBJ1-5; possibly TRBD1 for D (5 bases). From germline, CDR1 is SGHKS and CDR2 YYEKEE (reference sequence). This CDR3 has 15 residues. The V end lost 4 bases, the J end lost 0 bases, and 11 bases lay between the germline ends.

This chain links TRBV5-1 with TRBJ1-1; TRBD1 agrees at 11 bases. The J segment lost 5 bases and the V segment lost 4 bases, leaving 10 bases of the junction unmatched. Germline CDR1 reads SGHRS; CDR2 reads YFSETQ. The CDR3 consists of 16 residues. The CDR3 here is CASSRTGQGAGTEAFF. In DNA, the CDR3 is TGCGCCAGCAGCCGAACCGGACAGGGGGCAGGGACTGAAGCTTTCTTT.